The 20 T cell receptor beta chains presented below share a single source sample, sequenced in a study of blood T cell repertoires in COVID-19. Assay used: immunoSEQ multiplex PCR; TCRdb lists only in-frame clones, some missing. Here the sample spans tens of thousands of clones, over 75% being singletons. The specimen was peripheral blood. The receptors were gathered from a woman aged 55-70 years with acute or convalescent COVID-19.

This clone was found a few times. DNA for the CDR3: TGTGCCAGCAGCGCTAGCTACCCGAGGAACACTGAAGCTTTCTTT. Amino acid sequence: CASSASYPRNTEAFF. The chain uses TRBV5-5 and TRBJ1-1, with no clear D. There are 15 residues in the CDR3. The V end was cut by 4 bases, the J end by 1 base, with 14 bases between. Germline CDR1 SGHKS, CDR2 YYEKEE (reference sequence).

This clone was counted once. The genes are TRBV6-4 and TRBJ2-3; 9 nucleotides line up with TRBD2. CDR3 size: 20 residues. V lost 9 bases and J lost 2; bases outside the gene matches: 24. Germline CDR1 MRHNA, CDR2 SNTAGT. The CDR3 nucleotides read TGTGCCAGAATAGCGGGGGCCCACCTGATCACAGTCATGATCACAGATACGCAGTATTTT. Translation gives CARIAGAHLITVMITDTQYF.

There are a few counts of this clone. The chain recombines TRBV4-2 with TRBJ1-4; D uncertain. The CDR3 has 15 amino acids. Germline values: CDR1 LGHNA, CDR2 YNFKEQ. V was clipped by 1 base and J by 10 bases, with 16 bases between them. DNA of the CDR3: TGTGCCAGCAGCCAAGTCCAAGGAACAGTGACAAAACTGTTTTTT. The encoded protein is CASSQVQGTVTKLFF.

This CDR3 reads CASRQPGLAGGRNTGELFF. Here the CDR3 DNA reads TGTGCCAGCAGACAACCGGGACTAGCGGGGGGGCGAAACACCGGGGAGCTGTTTTTT. This chain joins TRBV2 and TRBJ2-2, with 16 bases fitting TRBD2. The CDR3 contains 19 residues. V dropped 6 bases and J dropped 2; count of bases not matched to a gene: 9. Germline CDR1 and CDR2: SNHLY and FYNNEI.

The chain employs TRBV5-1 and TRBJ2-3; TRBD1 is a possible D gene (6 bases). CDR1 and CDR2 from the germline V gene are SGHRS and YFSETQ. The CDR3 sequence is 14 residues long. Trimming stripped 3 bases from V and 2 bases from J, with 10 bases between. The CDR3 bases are TGCGCCAGCAGCTCACGGGACATCACAGATACGCAGTATTTT. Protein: CASSSRDITDTQYF.

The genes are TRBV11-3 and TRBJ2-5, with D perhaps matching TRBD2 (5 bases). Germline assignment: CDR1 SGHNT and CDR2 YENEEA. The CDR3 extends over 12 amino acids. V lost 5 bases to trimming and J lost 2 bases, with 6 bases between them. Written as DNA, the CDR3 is TGTGCCAGCAGCGGGAGACAAGAGACCCAGTACTTC. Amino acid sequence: CASSGRQETQYF.

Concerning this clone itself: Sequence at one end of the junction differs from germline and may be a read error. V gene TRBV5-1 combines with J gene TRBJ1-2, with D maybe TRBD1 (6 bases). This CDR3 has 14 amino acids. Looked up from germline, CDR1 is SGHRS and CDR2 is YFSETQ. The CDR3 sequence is CASGLAAGDYGYTF. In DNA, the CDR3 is TGCGCCAGCGGCTTGGCTGCAGGGGACTATGGCTACACCTTC.

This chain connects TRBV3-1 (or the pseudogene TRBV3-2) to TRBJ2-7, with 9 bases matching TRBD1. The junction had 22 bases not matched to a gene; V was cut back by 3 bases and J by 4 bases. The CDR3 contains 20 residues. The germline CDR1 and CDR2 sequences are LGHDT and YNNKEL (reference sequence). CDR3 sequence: CASSQPPGQGGGRPRYEQYV. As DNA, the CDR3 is TGTGCCAGCAGCCAGCCTCCGGGACAGGGCGGGGGTAGACCCCGTTACGAGCAGTACGTC.

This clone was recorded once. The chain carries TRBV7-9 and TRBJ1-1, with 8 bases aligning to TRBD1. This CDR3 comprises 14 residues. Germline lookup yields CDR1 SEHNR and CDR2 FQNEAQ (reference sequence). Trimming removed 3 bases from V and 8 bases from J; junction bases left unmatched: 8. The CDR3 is CASSFQGAVGEAFF. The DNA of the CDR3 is TGTGCCAGCAGCTTTCAGGGGGCCGTTGGGGAAGCTTTCTTT. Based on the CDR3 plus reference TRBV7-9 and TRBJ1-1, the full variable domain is DTGVSQNPRHKITKRGQNVTFRCDPISEHNRLYWYRQTLGQGPEFLTYFQNEAQLEKSRLLSDRFSAERPKGSFSTLEIQRTEQGDSAMYLCASSFQGAVGEAFFGQGTRLTVV.

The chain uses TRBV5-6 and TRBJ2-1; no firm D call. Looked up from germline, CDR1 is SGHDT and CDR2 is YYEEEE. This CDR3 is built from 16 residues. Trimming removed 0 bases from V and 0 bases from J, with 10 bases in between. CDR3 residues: CASSLVLQSSYNEQFF. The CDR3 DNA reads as TGTGCCAGCAGCTTGGTTTTACAGAGCTCCTACAATGAGCAGTTCTTC.

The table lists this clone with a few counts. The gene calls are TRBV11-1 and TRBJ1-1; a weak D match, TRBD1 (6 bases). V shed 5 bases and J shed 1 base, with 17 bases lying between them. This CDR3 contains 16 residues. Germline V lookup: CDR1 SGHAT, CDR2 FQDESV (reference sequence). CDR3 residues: CASSPHTGRGNTEAFF. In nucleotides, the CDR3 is TGTGCCAGCAGCCCACACACCGGCAGGGGGAACACTGAAGCTTTCTTT.

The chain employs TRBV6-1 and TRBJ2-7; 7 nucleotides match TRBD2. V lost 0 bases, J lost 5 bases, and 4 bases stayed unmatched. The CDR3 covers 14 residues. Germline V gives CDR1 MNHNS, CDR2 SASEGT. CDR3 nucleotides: TGTGCCAGCAGTGAAGCGGGGGGGTGGGACGAGCAGTACGTC. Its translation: CASSEAGGWDEQYV.

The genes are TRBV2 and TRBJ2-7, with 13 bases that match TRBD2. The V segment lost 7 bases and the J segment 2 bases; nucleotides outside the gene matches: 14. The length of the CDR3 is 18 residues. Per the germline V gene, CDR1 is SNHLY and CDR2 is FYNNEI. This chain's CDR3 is CASIGLAGDSHLTYEQYV. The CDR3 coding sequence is TGTGCCAGCATTGGACTAGCGGGAGATTCCCACTTAACCTACGAGCAGTACGTC.

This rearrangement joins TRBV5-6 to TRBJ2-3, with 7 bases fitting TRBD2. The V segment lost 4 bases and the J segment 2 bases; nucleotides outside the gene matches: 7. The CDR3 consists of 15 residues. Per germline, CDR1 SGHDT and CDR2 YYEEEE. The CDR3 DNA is TGTGCCAGCAGCCTTCGGCGGGGGAACACAGATACGCAGTATTTT. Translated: CASSLRRGNTDTQYF. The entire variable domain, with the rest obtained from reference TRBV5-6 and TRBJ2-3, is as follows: DAGVTQSPTHLIKTRGQQVTLRCSPKSGHDTVSWYQQALGQGPQFIFQYYEEEERQRGNFPDRFSGHQFPNYSSELNVNALLLGDSALYLCASSLRRGNTDTQYFGPGTRLTVL.

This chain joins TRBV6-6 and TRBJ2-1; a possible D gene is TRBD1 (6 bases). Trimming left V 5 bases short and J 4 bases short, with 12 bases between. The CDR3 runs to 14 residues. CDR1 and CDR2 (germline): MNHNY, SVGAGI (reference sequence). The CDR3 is CASSAQDSYNEQFF. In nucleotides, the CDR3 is TGTGCCAGCAGTGCCCAGGACAGTTACAATGAGCAGTTCTTC.

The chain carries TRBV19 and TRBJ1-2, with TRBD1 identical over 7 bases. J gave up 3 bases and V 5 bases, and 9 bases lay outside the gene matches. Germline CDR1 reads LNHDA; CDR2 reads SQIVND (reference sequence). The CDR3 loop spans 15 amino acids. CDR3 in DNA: TGTGCCAGTAGTCGTAATGGAGGGGGCGACTATGGCTACACCTTC. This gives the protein CASSRNGGGDYGYTF.

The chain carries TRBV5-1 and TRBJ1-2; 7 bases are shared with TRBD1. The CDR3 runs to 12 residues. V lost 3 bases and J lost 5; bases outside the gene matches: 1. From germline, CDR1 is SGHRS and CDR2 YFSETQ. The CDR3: CASSWGQYGYTF. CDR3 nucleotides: TGCGCCAGCAGCTGGGGACAGTATGGCTACACCTTC.

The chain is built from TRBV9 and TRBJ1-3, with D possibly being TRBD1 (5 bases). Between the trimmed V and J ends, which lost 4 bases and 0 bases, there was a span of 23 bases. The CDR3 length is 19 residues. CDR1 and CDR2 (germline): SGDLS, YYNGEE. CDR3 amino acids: CASSPYPETELSSGNTIYF. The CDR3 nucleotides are TGTGCCAGCAGCCCTTACCCAGAGACAGAATTGAGCTCTGGAAACACCATATATTTT.

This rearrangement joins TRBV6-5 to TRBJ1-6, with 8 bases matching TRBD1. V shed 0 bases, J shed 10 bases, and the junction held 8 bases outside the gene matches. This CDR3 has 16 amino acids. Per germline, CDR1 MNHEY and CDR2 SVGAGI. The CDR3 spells CASSYSPGGDFSPLHF. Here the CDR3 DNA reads TGTGCCAGCAGTTACTCTCCAGGGGGCGATTTCTCACCCCTCCACTTT.

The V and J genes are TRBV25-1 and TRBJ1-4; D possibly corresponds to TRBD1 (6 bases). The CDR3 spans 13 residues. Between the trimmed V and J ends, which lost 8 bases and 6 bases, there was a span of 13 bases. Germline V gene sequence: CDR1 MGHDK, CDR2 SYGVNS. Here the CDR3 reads CASRRGADEKLFF. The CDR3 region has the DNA TGTGCCAGCCGCCGGGGGGCCGATGAAAAACTGTTTTTT.